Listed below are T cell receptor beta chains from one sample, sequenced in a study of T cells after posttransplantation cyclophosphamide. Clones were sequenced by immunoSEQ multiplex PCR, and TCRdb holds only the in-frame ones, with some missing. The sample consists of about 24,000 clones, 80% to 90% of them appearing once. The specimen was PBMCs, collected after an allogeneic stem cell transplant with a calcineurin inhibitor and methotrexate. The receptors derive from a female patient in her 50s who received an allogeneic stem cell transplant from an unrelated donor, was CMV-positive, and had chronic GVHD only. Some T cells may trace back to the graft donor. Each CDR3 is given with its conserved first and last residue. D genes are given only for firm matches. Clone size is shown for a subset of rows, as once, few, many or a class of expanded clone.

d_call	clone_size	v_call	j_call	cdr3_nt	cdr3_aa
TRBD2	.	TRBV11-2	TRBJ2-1	TGTGCCAGCAGCTTGACTAGCGGGAGGGCAAATGAGCAGTTCTTC	CASSLTSGRANEQFF
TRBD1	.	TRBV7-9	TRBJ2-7	TGTGCCACCGACCCAGGGGGACGGGGCGAGCAGTACTTC	CATDPGGRGEQYF
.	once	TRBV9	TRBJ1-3	TGTGCCAGCAGCGTAGCTCCTGGAGGGGTCTCTGGAAACACCATATATTTT	CASSVAPGGVSGNTIYF
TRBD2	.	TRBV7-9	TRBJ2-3	TGTGCCAGCAGCTTAGGGATAGCGGGAGTAACAGATACGCAGTATTTT	CASSLGIAGVTDTQYF
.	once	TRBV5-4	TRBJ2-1	TGTGCCAGCAGCTTGGGTCGGGCTAGCGCGGCGTCGTATTACAATGAGCAGTTCTTC	CASSLGRASAASYYNEQFF
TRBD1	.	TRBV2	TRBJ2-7	TGTGCCAGCAGAAATAGGACAGGGGACTACGAGCAGTACTTC	CASRNRTGDYEQYF
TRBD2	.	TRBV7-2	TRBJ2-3	TGTGCCAGCAGCTTATTCGGGAGGTCGACCACAGATACGCAGTATTTT	CASSLFGRSTTDTQYF
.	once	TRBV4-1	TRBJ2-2	TGCGCCAGCAGCCAAGTGGGGGGGCGCACCGGGGAGCTGTTTTTT	CASSQVGGRTGELFF
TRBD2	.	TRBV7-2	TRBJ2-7	TGTGCCAGCAGCTTGGTAGCGGGAGGATCCTACGAGCAGTACTTC	CASSLVAGGSYEQYF
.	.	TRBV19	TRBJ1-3	TGTGCCAGTAGTAGGGGAGGCTCTGGAAACACCATATATTTT	CASSRGGSGNTIYF
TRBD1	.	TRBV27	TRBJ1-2	TGTGCCAGCAGGGGGACAGGGGGCGAGGGTAACTATGGCTACACCTTC	CASRGTGGEGNYGYTF
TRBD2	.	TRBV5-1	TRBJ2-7	TGCGCCAGCAGCTTGGAAGTAGCGGGGACCTACGAGCAGTACTTC	CASSLEVAGTYEQYF
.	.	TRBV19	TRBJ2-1	TGTGCCAGTAGTATAGCAGTAGGTCCGGAGTGGGTGGATGAGCAGTTCTTC	CASSIAVGPEWVDEQFF
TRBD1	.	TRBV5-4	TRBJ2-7	TGTGCCAGCAGCCGCCCGGACAGGGGTTCCTACGAGCAGTACTTC	CASSRPDRGSYEQYF
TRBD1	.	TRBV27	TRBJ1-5	TGTGCCAGCAGCTCCGGGACAGGACCGAATCAGCCCCAGCATTTT	CASSSGTGPNQPQHF
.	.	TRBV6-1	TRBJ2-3	TGTGCCAGCCGTGGGAGGTTATGGCGGGACCCTAACCGCGGCACAGATACGCAGTATTTT	CASRGRLWRDPNRGTDTQYF
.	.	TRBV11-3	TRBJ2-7	TGTGCCAGCAGCTTGGCCGGGAGCGCTTCCTACGAGCAGTACTTC	CASSLAGSASYEQYF